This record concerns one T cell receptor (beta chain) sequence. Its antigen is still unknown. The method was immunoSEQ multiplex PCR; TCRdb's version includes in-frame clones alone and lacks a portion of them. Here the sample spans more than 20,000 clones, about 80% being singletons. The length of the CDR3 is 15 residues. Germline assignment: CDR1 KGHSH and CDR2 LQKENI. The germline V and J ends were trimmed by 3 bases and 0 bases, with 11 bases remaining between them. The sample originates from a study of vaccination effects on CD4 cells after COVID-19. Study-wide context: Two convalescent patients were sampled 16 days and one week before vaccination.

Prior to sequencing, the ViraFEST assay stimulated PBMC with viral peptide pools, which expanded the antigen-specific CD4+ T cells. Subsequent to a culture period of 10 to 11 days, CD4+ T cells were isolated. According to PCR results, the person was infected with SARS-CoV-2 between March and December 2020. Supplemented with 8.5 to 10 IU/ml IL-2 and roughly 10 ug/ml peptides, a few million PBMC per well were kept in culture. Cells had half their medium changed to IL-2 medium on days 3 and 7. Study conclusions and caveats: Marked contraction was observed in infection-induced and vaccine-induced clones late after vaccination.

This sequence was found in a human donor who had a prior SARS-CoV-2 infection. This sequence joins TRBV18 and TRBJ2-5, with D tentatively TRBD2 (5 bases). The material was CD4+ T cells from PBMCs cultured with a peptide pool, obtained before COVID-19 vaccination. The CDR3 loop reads CASSPFSGNQETQYF. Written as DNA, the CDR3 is TGTGCCAGCTCACCGTTTTCCGGGAACCAAGAGACCCAGTACTTC.